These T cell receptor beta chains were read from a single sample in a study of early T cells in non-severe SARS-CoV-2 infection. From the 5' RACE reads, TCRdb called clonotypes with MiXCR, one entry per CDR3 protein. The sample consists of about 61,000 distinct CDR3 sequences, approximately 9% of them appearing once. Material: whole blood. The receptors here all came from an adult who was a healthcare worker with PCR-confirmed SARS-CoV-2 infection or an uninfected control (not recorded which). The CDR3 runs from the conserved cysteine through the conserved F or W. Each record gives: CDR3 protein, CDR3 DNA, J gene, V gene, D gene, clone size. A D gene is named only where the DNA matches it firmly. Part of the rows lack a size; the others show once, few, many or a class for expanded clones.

CASSNYRGDEQFF,TGTGCCAGTAGTAACTACAGGGGCGATGAGCAGTTCTTC,TRBJ2-1,TRBV19,TRBD1,few
CASSLPGTGAVNEQFF,TGTGCCAGCAGCCTCCCCGGGACAGGGGCCGTCAATGAGCAGTTCTTC,TRBJ2-1,TRBV14,TRBD1,many
CASSIIGQISNQPQHF,TGTGCCAGCAGTATCATTGGACAGATTAGCAATCAGCCCCAGCATTTT,TRBJ1-5,TRBV12-3/TRBV12-4,-,few
CASSLGQGYIYGYTF,TGCGCCAGCAGCTTGGGACAGGGTTACATCTATGGCTACACCTTC,TRBJ1-2,TRBV5-1,TRBD1,few
CASSPGQGLLNTEAFF,TGCGCCAGCAGCCCAGGACAGGGGCTGTTGAACACTGAAGCTTTCTTT,TRBJ1-1,TRBV5-1,TRBD1,-
CASSPTSGGANTGELFF,TGTGCCAGCAGTCCGACTAGCGGGGGGGCGAACACCGGGGAGCTGTTTTTT,TRBJ2-2,TRBV27,TRBD2,few
CASSIDPRTSTAMYEQFF,TGTGCCAGTAGTATAGACCCCAGGACTAGCACCGCTATGTATGAGCAGTTCTTC,TRBJ2-1,TRBV19,TRBD2,-
CASSQEGATNEKLFF,TGTGCCAGCAGCCAAGAGGGTGCAACTAATGAAAAACTGTTTTTT,TRBJ1-4,TRBV4-2,-,-
CASSVGAGGLSSYNEQFF,TGTGCCAGCAGCGTGGGAGCGGGGGGCCTAAGCTCCTACAATGAGCAGTTCTTC,TRBJ2-1,TRBV9,TRBD2,-
CASSYLATRGTGELFF,TGTGCCAGCAGTTACTTGGCTACCCGGGGCACCGGGGAGCTGTTTTTT,TRBJ2-2,TRBV6-6,-,few
CASRAGANQPQHF,TGTGCCAGCAGGGCAGGGGCGAACCAGCCCCAGCATTTT,TRBJ1-5,TRBV21-1,-,few
CASTPGRQNTEAFF,TGTGCCAGCACCCCGGGACGGCAGAACACTGAAGCTTTCTTT,TRBJ1-1,TRBV12-3/TRBV12-4,-,-
CASSPGPGGDQFF,TGTGCCAGCAGCCCGGGACCCGGGGGAGATCAGTTCTTC,TRBJ2-1,TRBV7-9,-,-
CATGSGLMGQPQHF,TGTGCCACCGGATCCGGACTGATGGGCCAGCCCCAGCATTTT,TRBJ1-5,TRBV6-5,-,many
CSARDPAGRTDTQYF,TGCAGTGCTAGAGATCCGGCAGGGCGTACAGATACGCAGTATTTT,TRBJ2-3,TRBV20-1,-,-
CASSVNILNTGELFF,TGCGCCAGCAGTGTAAACATTTTAAACACCGGGGAGCTGTTTTTT,TRBJ2-2,TRBV10-1,-,few
CSANGPQTHNSPLHF,TGCAGTGCTAATGGGCCACAGACCCATAATTCACCCCTCCACTTT,TRBJ1-6,TRBV20-1,-,many
CASSSGALETQYF,TGTGCCAGCAGTAGCGGGGCTCTTGAGACCCAGTACTTC,TRBJ2-5,TRBV27,TRBD2,few
CATSDPGVSVTHNYGYTF,TGTGCCACCAGTGACCCCGGGGTCAGCGTTACCCATAACTATGGCTACACCTTC,TRBJ1-2,TRBV24-1,-,-
CASSQVGTPEETQYF,TGTGCCAGCAGCCAAGTAGGGACGCCTGAAGAGACCCAGTACTTC,TRBJ2-5,TRBV5-4,-,-
CASSRRDTNYGYTF,TGTGCCAGCAGCCGCCGGGACACCAACTATGGCTACACCTTC,TRBJ1-2,TRBV7-9,-,-
CASSPRTKTDGNTIYF,TGTGCCAGCTCACCCCGGACCAAGACTGATGGAAACACCATATATTTT,TRBJ1-3,TRBV18,-,-
CASSLDYEKLFF,TGTGCCAGCAGCTTAGATTATGAAAAACTGTTTTTT,TRBJ1-4,TRBV11-2,-,-
CASSSRRDYGGYTF,TGTGCCAGCAGTTCTCGTCGAGATTATGGCGGCTACACCTTC,TRBJ1-2,TRBV27,-,-
CASSTRLAGGRAQYF,TGTGCCAGCAGCACCCGACTAGCGGGGGGTCGGGCGCAGTATTTT,TRBJ2-3,TRBV7-2,TRBD2,-
CASKKELTNEKLFF,TGCGCCAGCAAAAAGGAGTTGACTAATGAAAAACTGTTTTTT,TRBJ1-4,TRBV10-2,-,-
CASSGGRGSQETQYF,TGCGCCAGCTCTGGGGGGCGGGGGTCCCAAGAGACCCAGTACTTC,TRBJ2-5,TRBV5-1,-,few
CASSFSAGELFF,TGCGCCAGCAGTTTTAGCGCCGGGGAGCTGTTTTTT,TRBJ2-2,TRBV10-1,-,-
CASSPTSGGALLGGELFF,TGTGCCAGCAGTCCCACTAGCGGGGGGGCTCTGTTAGGCGGGGAGCTGTTTTTT,TRBJ2-2,TRBV12-3/TRBV12-4,TRBD2,few
CASSVTGSGNTIYF,TGTGCCAGCAGCGTAACAGGGTCCGGAAACACCATATATTTT,TRBJ1-3,TRBV12-3/TRBV12-4,-,-
CASSTGTGRTDTQYF,TGTGCCAGCAGCACCGGGACAGGGAGGACAGATACGCAGTATTTT,TRBJ2-3,TRBV5-4,TRBD1,many
CASKENGELFF,TGCGCCAGCAAGGAGAACGGGGAGCTGTTTTTT,TRBJ2-2,TRBV5-1,-,few
CASSVSWELFF,TGTGCCAGCAGTGTGAGTTGGGAGCTGTTTTTT,TRBJ2-2,TRBV2,-,-
CASSEWGQNTEAFF,TGTGCCAGCAGTGAATGGGGACAGAACACTGAAGCTTTCTTT,TRBJ1-1,TRBV2,-,-
CASSRDRLGYTF,TGTGCCAGTAGTCGAGACCGATTAGGATACACCTTC,TRBJ1-2,TRBV19,-,few
CASSATRGAWNSPLHF,TGTGCCAGCAGTGCCACCCGTGGGGCGTGGAATTCACCCCTCCACTTT,TRBJ1-6,TRBV6-1,-,many
CASSMPTGTDTQYF,TGTGCCAGCAGTATGCCGACAGGGACGGATACGCAGTATTTT,TRBJ2-3,TRBV27,TRBD1,few
CASGGFTDTQYF,TGTGCCAGCGGAGGATTCACAGATACGCAGTATTTT,TRBJ2-3,TRBV7-2,-,-
CASSEEADRGLYGYTF,TGTGCCAGCAGTGAAGAGGCTGACAGGGGGCTTTATGGCTACACCTTC,TRBJ1-2,TRBV2,TRBD1,-
CASRSVGKYTEAFF,TGTGCCAGCAGGTCGGTGGGGAAATACACTGAAGCTTTCTTT,TRBJ1-1,TRBV3-1,-,-
CASKPGVGTEAFF,TGCGCCAGCAAACCAGGGGTCGGAACTGAAGCTTTCTTT,TRBJ1-1,TRBV5-1,-,once
CASSFTKHGYTF,TGTGCCAGCAGTTTCACTAAGCATGGCTACACCTTC,TRBJ1-2,TRBV12-3/TRBV12-4,-,few
CASSQSAVLAGPSTDTQYF,TGTGCCAGCAGCCAATCTGCCGTGTTAGCGGGACCTAGCACAGATACGCAGTATTTT,TRBJ2-3,TRBV3-1,TRBD2,few
CASGTGLFYYGYTF,TGTGCCAGCGGGACAGGGCTTTTCTACTATGGCTACACCTTC,TRBJ1-2,TRBV12-3/TRBV12-4,TRBD1,-
CASSLRFSGNTIYF,TGTGCCAGCAGCTTAAGATTCTCTGGAAACACCATATATTTT,TRBJ1-3,TRBV7-8,-,few
CASSPDFPGRDEQFF,TGTGCCAGCTCACCAGACTTCCCGGGGAGGGATGAGCAGTTCTTC,TRBJ2-1,TRBV18,TRBD2,many
CASSYTGQGNFNYGYTF,TGTGCCAGCAGCTATACAGGACAGGGAAATTTTAACTATGGCTACACCTTC,TRBJ1-2,TRBV5-4,TRBD1,few
CASSFIGQGRGDEKLFF,TGTGCCAGCAGCTTCATCGGGCAGGGCCGCGGGGACGAAAAACTGTTTTTT,TRBJ1-4,TRBV7-9,-,many